This TCR beta chain derives from a study of T cell responses to AZD1222 COVID-19 vaccine. Notes on the study in general: The donor cohort was predominantly white British with a female majority, and clonal diversity may have been underestimated. Spike was spanned by vaccine-associated CD4 TCRs, which were dominant at 160-218 and 743-854.

With regard to this clone: The target antigen is unknown.

Some clones are missing from TCRdb's copy, which holds only in-frame ones; the method was immunoSEQ multiplex PCR. The sample has 200,000 to 250,000 clones, more than 85% seen once. The sample was peripheral blood, taken on day 0 of MenACWY control vaccination. This receptor was taken from an adult in good health.

CDR3 residues: CASSLSKRGGTTDTQYF. The CDR3 DNA is TGCGCCAGCAGCTTGTCGAAGCGGGGGGGCACCACAGATACGCAGTATTTT. V gene TRBV5-1 combines with J gene TRBJ2-3; TRBD2 agrees at 10 bases. From germline, CDR1 is SGHRS and CDR2 YFSETQ. V shed 1 base and J 2 bases; nucleotides not matched to a gene: 7. The CDR3 sequence is 17 residues long.